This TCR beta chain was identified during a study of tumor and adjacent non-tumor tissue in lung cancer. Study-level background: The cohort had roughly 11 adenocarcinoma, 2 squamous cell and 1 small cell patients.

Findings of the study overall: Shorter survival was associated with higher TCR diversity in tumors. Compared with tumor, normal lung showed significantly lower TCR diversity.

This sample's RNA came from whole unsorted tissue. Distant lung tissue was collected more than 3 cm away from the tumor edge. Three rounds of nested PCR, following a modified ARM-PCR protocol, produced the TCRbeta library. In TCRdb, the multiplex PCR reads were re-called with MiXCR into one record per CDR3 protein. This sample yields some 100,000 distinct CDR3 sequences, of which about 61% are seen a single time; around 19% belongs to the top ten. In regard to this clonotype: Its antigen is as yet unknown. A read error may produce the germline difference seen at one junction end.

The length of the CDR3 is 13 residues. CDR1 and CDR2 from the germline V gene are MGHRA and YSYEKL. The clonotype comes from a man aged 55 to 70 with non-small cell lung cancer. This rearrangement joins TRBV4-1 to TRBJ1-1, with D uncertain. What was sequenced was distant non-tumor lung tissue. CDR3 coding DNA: TGCGCCAGCAGCCAACAAGGGAACACTGAAGTTTTCTTT. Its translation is CASSQQGNTEVFF.